This T cell receptor beta chain was recovered during a study of T cell changes during pregnancy in multiple sclerosis. The germline gives CDR1 SEHNR, CDR2 FQNEAQ (reference sequence). Trimming removed 1 base from V and 5 bases from J, with 11 bases in between. This CDR3 is built from 14 residues. Only in-frame clones appear in the TCRdb table, and some are missing; sequencing was by immunoSEQ multiplex PCR. This table holds around 69,000 clones, approximately 92% found once. Specimen: peripheral blood, collected in the third trimester of pregnancy. This receptor was identified in a female donor in good health, enrolled as a control in a pregnancy study. The chain uses TRBV7-9 and TRBJ2-5; unclear D gene. The CDR3 DNA is TGTGCCAGCAGCTTAGTAGGAGTTGGGGAGACCCAGTACTTC. Translation: CASSLVGVGETQYF.